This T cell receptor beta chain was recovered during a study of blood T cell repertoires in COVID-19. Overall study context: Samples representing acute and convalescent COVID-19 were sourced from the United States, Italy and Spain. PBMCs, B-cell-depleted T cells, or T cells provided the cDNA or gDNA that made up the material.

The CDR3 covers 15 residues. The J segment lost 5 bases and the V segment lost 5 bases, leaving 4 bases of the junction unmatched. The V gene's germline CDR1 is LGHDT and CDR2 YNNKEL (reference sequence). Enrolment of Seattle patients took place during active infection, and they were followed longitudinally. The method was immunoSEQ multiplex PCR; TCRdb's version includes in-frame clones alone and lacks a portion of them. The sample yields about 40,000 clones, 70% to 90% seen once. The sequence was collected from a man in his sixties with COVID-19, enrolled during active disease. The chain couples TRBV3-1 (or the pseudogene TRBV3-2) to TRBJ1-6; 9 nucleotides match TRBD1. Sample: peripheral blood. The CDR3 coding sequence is TGTGCCAGCAGCACCCGACAGGGGGATAATTCACCCCTCCACTTT. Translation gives CASSTRQGDNSPLHF.